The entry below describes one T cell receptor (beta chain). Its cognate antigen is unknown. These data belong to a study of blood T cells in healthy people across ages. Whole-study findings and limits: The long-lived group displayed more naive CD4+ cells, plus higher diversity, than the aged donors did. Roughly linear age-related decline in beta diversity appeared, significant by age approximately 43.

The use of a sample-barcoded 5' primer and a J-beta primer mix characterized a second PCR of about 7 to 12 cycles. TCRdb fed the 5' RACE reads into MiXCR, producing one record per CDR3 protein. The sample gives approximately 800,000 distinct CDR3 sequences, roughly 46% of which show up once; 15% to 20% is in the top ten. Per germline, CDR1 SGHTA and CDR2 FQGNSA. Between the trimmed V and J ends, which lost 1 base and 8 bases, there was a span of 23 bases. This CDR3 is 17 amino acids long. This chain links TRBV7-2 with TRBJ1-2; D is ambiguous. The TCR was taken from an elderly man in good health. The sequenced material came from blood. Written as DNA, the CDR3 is TGTGCCAGCAGCTTAGGGCCCCCGGGATCCTCCTCGGGGGGCTACACCTTC. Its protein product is CASSLGPPGSSSGGYTF.